These 20 T cell receptor beta chains originate from one sample sequenced in a study of response to subunit inactivated influenza vaccine. From the RT-PCR reads, TCRdb called clonotypes with MiXCR, one entry per CDR3 protein. The sample holds a few hundred thousand distinct CDR3 sequences; 21% are singletons and the top ten take 10%. Here the sequenced sample was PBMCs from blood, taken about 19 months after vaccination. These receptors were obtained from a man in his fifties or sixties who received an inactivated influenza vaccine.

The J gene is TRBJ2-1, the V gene TRBV7-2; 7 bases line up with TRBD2. V shed 10 bases and J 0 bases; nucleotides not matched to a gene: 3. The CDR3 is 13 residues long. Germline values: CDR1 SGHTA, CDR2 FQGNSA. CDR3: CATSSGSYNEQFF. The CDR3 region has the DNA TGTGCCACCTCTAGCGGCTCCTACAATGAGCAGTTCTTC.

The rearrangement joins TRBV28 to TRBJ2-5; 7 bases are a match to TRBD1. From germline, CDR1 is MDHEN and CDR2 SYDVKM. The CDR3 extends over 14 amino acids. V shed 5 bases, J shed 5 bases, and the junction held 8 bases outside the gene matches. CDR3 DNA sequence: TGTGCCAGCAGTAAAGACAGGGTCGCGGAGACCCAGTACTTC. Protein product: CASSKDRVAETQYF.

The chain combines TRBV6-5 with TRBJ1-2, with TRBD1 as a possible D gene (6 bases). The CDR3 loop spans 14 amino acids. Germline CDR1 is MNHEY and CDR2 is SVGAGI. V was trimmed by 0 bases and J by 4 bases, leaving 9 bases between them. CDR3 sequence (DNA): TGTGCCAGCAGTTACTCGAGGGGGTCCTATGGCTACACCTTC. This encodes CASSYSRGSYGYTF.

This clonotype was detected only a few times. V gene TRBV12-3 or TRBV12-4 combines with J gene TRBJ1-1; no reliable D call. V lost 6 bases, J lost 10 bases, and 18 bases lay in between. CDR3 length: 13 residues. CDR3 bases: TGTGCCAGCAGCGGGTTATCAACGGTCGGAGCTTTCTTT. Protein: CASSGLSTVGAFF.

The chain joins TRBV12-3 or TRBV12-4 to TRBJ2-3; perhaps TRBD1 as D (6 bases). V lost 5 bases, J lost 1 base, and 19 bases lay in between. This CDR3 comprises 17 residues. The CDR3 DNA sequence: TGTGCCAGCAGTCCCATGGGACGCAGGGGACGCACAGATACGCAGTATTTT. The encoded protein is CASSPMGRRGRTDTQYF.

The V and J genes are TRBV11-2 and TRBJ1-2; tentative D call: TRBD1 (6 bases). V was pared by 1 base and J by 2 bases, with 11 bases between. Germline V gene data show CDR1 as SGHAT and CDR2 as FQNNGV. The CDR3 has 15 residues. The CDR3 is CASSLVYRDNYGYTF. For the CDR3, the DNA is TGTGCCAGCAGCTTAGTTTACAGGGACAACTATGGCTACACCTTC. Full variable domain (remainder filled in from reference TRBV11-2 and TRBJ1-2): EAGVAQSPRYKIIEKRQSVAFWCNPISGHATLYWYQQILGQGPKLLIQFQNNGVVDDSQLPKDRFSAERLKGVDSTLKIQPAKLEDSAVYLCASSLVYRDNYGYTFGSGTRLTVV.

This clonotype was picked up a small number of times. The rearrangement links TRBV6-5 to TRBJ1-1, with unresolved D. The CDR3 sequence is 16 residues long. Germline loops: CDR1 MNHEY, CDR2 SVGAGI. V was trimmed by 0 bases and J by 2 bases, leaving 13 bases between them. CDR3 sequence (DNA): TGTGCCAGCAGTTACTCACCGCCACCAGTAAACACTGAAGCTTTCTTT. Protein: CASSYSPPPVNTEAFF.

This clonotype was detected ten times or more. The chain is built from TRBV7-2 and TRBJ1-1; TRBD1 aligns across 8 bases. V was clipped by 5 bases and J by 5 bases; unmatched bases: 10. The germline V gene has CDR1 SGHTA and CDR2 FQGNSA. This CDR3 comprises 15 residues. CDR3 residues: CASSPGQGRMTEAFF. In nucleotides, the CDR3 is TGTGCCAGCAGCCCAGGACAGGGCCGGATGACTGAAGCTTTCTTT.

The chain combines TRBV4-3 with TRBJ1-4, with 9 bases matching TRBD1. The germline CDR1 and CDR2 sequences are LGHNA and YSLEER. The CDR3 contains 16 residues. J was trimmed by 0 bases and V by 1 base; bases with no gene match: 0. CDR3 sequence: CASSQGQGATNEKLFF. For the CDR3, the DNA is TGCGCCAGCAGCCAAGGACAGGGGGCAACTAATGAAAAACTGTTTTTT.

This clonotype has more than one count but fewer than ten. J is TRBJ1-2 and V is TRBV20-1, with D maybe TRBD1 (6 bases). Between the trimmed V and J ends, which lost 4 bases and 7 bases, there was a span of 16 bases. The CDR3 spans 13 residues. In germline, CDR1 is DFQATT, CDR2 SNEGSKA (reference sequence). Here the CDR3 DNA reads TGCAGTGCTATCAGGGGAGCTGGGGGTGGCTACACCTTC. As protein: CSAIRGAGGGYTF.

This clonotype occurred a few times. This chain uses TRBV5-5 with TRBJ2-1; D is unclear. Germline-derived CDR1 and CDR2 are SGHKS and YYEKEE (reference sequence). The CDR3 sequence is 16 residues long. Trimming removed 4 bases from V and 10 bases from J, with 24 bases in between. The CDR3, as DNA: TGTGCCAGCAGCGAGACAATCGGCGCCCCCGTGCTAGAGCAGTTCTTC. It is translated as CASSETIGAPVLEQFF.

This clonotype was seen just once. The CDR3 sequence: CSARSGSNTEAFF. In nucleotides, the CDR3 is TGCAGTGCTAGGTCAGGGTCGAACACTGAAGCTTTCTTT. The chain joins TRBV20-1 to TRBJ1-1; weak D call: TRBD1 (5 bases). Germline V gene lookup returns CDR1 DFQATT and CDR2 SNEGSKA (reference sequence). With 3 bases removed from V and 1 base from J, the gap between germline ends came to 9 bases. This CDR3 region has 13 residues.

The chain recombines TRBV19 with TRBJ2-5; D tentatively fits TRBD1 or TRBD2 (5 bases each). Germline CDR1 and CDR2: LNHDA and SQIVND (reference sequence). Trimming cost V 3 bases and J 4 bases, with 12 bases left between them. This CDR3 has 14 amino acids. In DNA form, the CDR3 reads TGTGCCAGTAGTATGGGAACAGGAGGAGAGACCCAGTACTTC. It is translated as CASSMGTGGETQYF.

This clonotype turned up a few times. The chain couples TRBV7-8 to TRBJ2-2; D not certain. CDR1 is SGHVS and CDR2 is FQNEAQ in the germline V gene. Trimming took off 5 bases at V and 6 bases at J, with 7 bases between the two ends. This CDR3 spans 12 amino acids. In nucleotides, the CDR3 is TGTGCCAGCAGCCCCACCCCCGGGGAGCTGTTTTTT. It translates to CASSPTPGELFF.

V gene TRBV3-1 combines with J gene TRBJ2-4, with D perhaps assigned TRBD1 or TRBD2 (5 bases each). V was cut by 1 base and J by 2 bases, with 12 bases left in between. Germline values: CDR1 LGHDT, CDR2 YNNKEL (reference sequence). The length of the CDR3 is 16 residues. For the CDR3, the DNA is TGTGCCAGCAGCCAAGTCTTCGGGACCTCCAAAAACATTCAGTACTTC. Translating gives CASSQVFGTSKNIQYF.

This clonotype has only a few counts. V and J are TRBV9 and TRBJ2-3; 9 nucleotides line up with TRBD2. Germline V CDR1 and CDR2: SGDLS, YYNGEE. The CDR3 totals 16 residues. V was clipped by 4 bases and J by 2 bases; unmatched bases: 8. The CDR3 spells CASSLNPSGITDTQYF. CDR3 DNA sequence: TGTGCCAGCAGCCTGAACCCTAGCGGGATCACAGATACGCAGTATTTT. Full variable domain (missing parts from reference TRBV9 and TRBJ2-3): DSGVTQTPKHLITATGQRVTLRCSPRSGDLSVYWYQQSLDQGLQFLIQYYNGEERAKGNILERFSAQQFPDLHSELNLSSLELGDSALYFCASSLNPSGITDTQYFGPGTRLTVL.

This clonotype was found a few times. CDR3: CSAQRPGGVVTEAFF. The CDR3 DNA reads TGCAGCGCCCAGCGGCCAGGGGGCGTAGTCACTGAAGCTTTCTTT. This chain connects TRBV29-1 to TRBJ1-1; TRBD1 matches at 8 bases. This CDR3 comprises 15 residues. Germline V CDR1 and CDR2: SQVTM, ANQGSEA. The ends lost 7 bases at V and 4 bases at J; junction bases unmatched: 14.

This clonotype has a handful of counts. The CDR3 protein is CASSTDFGTNEKLFF. CDR3 DNA: TGTGCCAGCAGCACGGACTTTGGAACTAATGAAAAACTGTTTTTT. This rearrangement joins TRBV7-8 to TRBJ1-4; D is unresolved. This CDR3 is 15 amino acids long. Germline V gene data show CDR1 as SGHVS and CDR2 as FQNEAQ. The V gene lost 5 bases and the J gene lost 1 base, with 11 bases spanning the gap. The entire variable domain, with the rest obtained from reference TRBV7-8 and TRBJ1-4, is as follows: GAGVSQSPRYKVAKRGQDVALRCDPISGHVSLFWYQQALGQGPEFLTYFQNEAQLDKSGLPSDRFFAERPEGSVSTLKIQRTQQEDSAVYLCASSTDFGTNEKLFFGSGTQLSVL.

In its sample, this clonotype was seen many times. The chain is built from TRBV28 and TRBJ2-7; D gene uncertain. V was clipped by 4 bases and J by 3 bases, with 4 bases between them. Germline loops: CDR1 MDHEN, CDR2 SYDVKM. The CDR3 loop spans 11 amino acids. Here the CDR3 reads CASSSNYEQYF. The CDR3 nucleotides are TGTGCCAGCAGTTCTAACTACGAGCAGTACTTC.

The chain joins TRBV12-3 or TRBV12-4 to TRBJ1-4; the match to TRBD1 covers 7 bases. With 5 bases clipped from V and 6 bases from J, the junction kept 6 bases outside the gene matches. The CDR3 contains 14 residues. CDR3 sequence: CASSTGVRDEKLFF. As DNA, the CDR3 is TGTGCCAGCAGTACAGGGGTACGGGATGAAAAACTGTTTTTT.